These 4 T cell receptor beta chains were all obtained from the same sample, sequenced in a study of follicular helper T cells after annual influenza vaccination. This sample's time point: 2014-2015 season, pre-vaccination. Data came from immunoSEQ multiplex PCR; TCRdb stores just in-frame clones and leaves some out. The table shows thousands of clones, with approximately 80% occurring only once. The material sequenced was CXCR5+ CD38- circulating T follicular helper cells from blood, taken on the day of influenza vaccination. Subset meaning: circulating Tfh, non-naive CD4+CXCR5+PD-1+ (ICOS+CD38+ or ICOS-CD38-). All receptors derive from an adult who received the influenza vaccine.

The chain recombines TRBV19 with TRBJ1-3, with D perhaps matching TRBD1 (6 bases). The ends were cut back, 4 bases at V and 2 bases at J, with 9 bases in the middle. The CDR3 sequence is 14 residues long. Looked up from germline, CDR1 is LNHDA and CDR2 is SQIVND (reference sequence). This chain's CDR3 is CASSTGTTGNTIYF. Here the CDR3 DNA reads TGTGCCAGTAGTACCGGGACAACTGGAAACACCATATATTTT.

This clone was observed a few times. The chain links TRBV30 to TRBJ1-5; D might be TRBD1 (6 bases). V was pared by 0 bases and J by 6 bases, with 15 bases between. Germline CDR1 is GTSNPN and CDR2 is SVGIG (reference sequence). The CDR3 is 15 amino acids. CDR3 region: CAWSVTGGVGQPQHF. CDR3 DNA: TGTGCCTGGAGTGTCACGGGGGGCGTGGGTCAGCCCCAGCATTTT.

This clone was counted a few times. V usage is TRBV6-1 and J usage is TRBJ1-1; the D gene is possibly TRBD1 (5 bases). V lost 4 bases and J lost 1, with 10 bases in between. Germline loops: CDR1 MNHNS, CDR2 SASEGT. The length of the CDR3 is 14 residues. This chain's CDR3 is CASSVNRRNTEAFF. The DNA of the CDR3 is TGTGCCAGCAGTGTCAACAGGAGGAACACTGAAGCTTTCTTT.

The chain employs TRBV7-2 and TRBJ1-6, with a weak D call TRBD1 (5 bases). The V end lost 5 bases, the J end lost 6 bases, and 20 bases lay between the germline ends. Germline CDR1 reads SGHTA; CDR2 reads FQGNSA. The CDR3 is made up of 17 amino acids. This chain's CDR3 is CASSQRGTQVGNSPLHF. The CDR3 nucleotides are TGTGCCAGCAGCCAGAGAGGGACCCAAGTGGGTAATTCACCCCTCCACTTT.